This T cell receptor (beta chain) was recovered during a study of T cell changes during pregnancy in multiple sclerosis. Profiling relied on immunoSEQ multiplex PCR, and the TCRdb table lists in-frame clones only, not all of them. The repertoire holds tens of thousands of clones, around 89% seen once, with about 3.5% in the top ten. This clone was found a few times. Specimen: CD4+ T cells from peripheral blood mononuclear cells, collected in the first trimester of pregnancy. The TCR originated in a female donor in good health, enrolled as a control in a pregnancy study.

CDR3 DNA sequence: TGTGCCAGCAGCGTCCTCATAGCGGGAGGCAATGAGCAGTTCTTC. Its protein product is CASSVLIAGGNEQFF. The chain links TRBV9 to TRBJ2-1, with 10 nucleotides matching TRBD2. The CDR3 runs to 15 residues. In germline, CDR1 is SGDLS, CDR2 YYNGEE. V was clipped by 2 bases and J by 6 bases; unmatched bases: 5.